The 17 T cell receptor beta chains in this list originate from one sample, sequenced in a study of regulatory T cells in long-lasting Graves disease. Sample time point: newly diagnosed GD, antithyroid drugs for less than 3 months. RNA isolated from PBMCs was used to make the TCR library. HTBI primers from iRepertoire and Arm-PCR of CDR3 regions yielded the TCR beta libraries. Via MiXCR, TCRdb re-called the multiplex PCR reads, giving one row per CDR3 protein. This table holds almost 450,000 distinct CDR3 sequences, about 17% found once. The sample also formed part of further work on T cells in Graves' hyperthyroidism and ophthalmopathy.

The input for sequencing was peripheral blood mononuclear cells (PBMCs), taken at new diagnosis, from a patient treated with antithyroid drugs. Source of these receptors: a woman in her 30s with Graves disease.

This clonotype occurred a few times. This chain links TRBV7-6 with TRBJ2-2; 10 positions match TRBD2. This CDR3 region has 16 residues. Trimming at V came to 3 bases and at J to 7 bases, leaving 8 bases not matched to a gene. Germline loops: CDR1 SGHVS, CDR2 FNYEAQ. This CDR3 is CASSLILAGVYGELFF. CDR3 DNA sequence: TGTGCCAGCAGCTTGATCCTAGCGGGAGTCTACGGGGAGCTGTTTTTT.

A remark on this clonotype: A read error is possible here, since a much larger clone lies one base away. The genes are TRBV28 and TRBJ2-1; weak D call: TRBD1 (6 bases). CDR3 size: 15 residues. V lost 4 bases and J 10 bases, leaving 20 bases between the germline ends. Germline CDR1 is MDHEN and CDR2 is SYDVKM. Here the CDR3 reads CASSSLDRPPREQFF. The CDR3 region has the DNA TGTGCCAGCAGTTCCCTCGACAGGCCCCCTCGCGAGCAGTTCTTC.

This clonotype has only a few counts. This may be a read error: a much more frequent sequence differs by one nucleotide. V usage is TRBV6-5 and J usage is TRBJ2-7, with D uncertain. The CDR3 sequence is 16 residues long. The germline CDR1 and CDR2 sequences are MNHEY and SVGAGI. V lost 2 bases and J 0 bases, leaving 14 bases between the germline ends. The CDR3 nucleotides read TGTGCCAGCAGTTACGCCCAGTCGCTGGGCTCCTACGAGCAGTACTTC. This encodes CASSYAQSLGSYEQYF.

The chain couples TRBV29-1 to TRBJ1-3, with D uncertain. Germline CDR1 and CDR2: SQVTM and ANQGSEA. Trimming removed 4 bases from V and 0 bases from J, with 7 bases in between. The CDR3 runs to 13 residues. CDR3 amino acids: CSVVGSSGNTIYF. The CDR3 nucleotides read TGCAGCGTTGTCGGGAGCTCTGGAAACACCATATATTTT.

The table lists this clonotype with many counts. This chain connects TRBV7-9 to TRBJ2-1; 10 bases agree with TRBD2. Germline V gene lookup returns CDR1 SEHNR and CDR2 FQNEAQ (reference sequence). Trimming at V came to 6 bases and at J to 2 bases, leaving 13 bases not matched to a gene. The CDR3 loop spans 18 amino acids. The CDR3 region has the DNA TGTGCCAGCAGGGGAGCCCTCGTAGGACTAGCGGCCTACAATGAGCAGTTCTTC. It specifies CASRGALVGLAAYNEQFF.

This clonotype was seen at least ten times. V is TRBV9 and J is TRBJ2-1; no reliable D call. The CDR3 runs 8 residues. The V and J ends lost 10 bases and 15 bases respectively, with 11 bases between them. Germline V gene lookup returns CDR1 SGDLS and CDR2 YYNGEE. The CDR3 here is CADKASFF. The CDR3 DNA reads as TGTGCCGATAAAGCCTCGTTCTTC.

This clonotype has only a few counts. The rearrangement uses TRBV5-1 and TRBJ2-5, with D possibly matching TRBD2 (7 bases). Looked up from germline, CDR1 is SGHRS and CDR2 is YFSETQ. This CDR3 contains 13 residues. V lost 5 bases and J lost 5, with 13 bases in between. In DNA, the CDR3 is TGCGCCAGCAGTCGGGGGGCGGAGGAGACCCAGTACTTC. As protein: CASSRGAEETQYF.

This clonotype was seen more than once but under ten times. This chain links TRBV5-1 with TRBJ1-1, with D unclear. The germline V and J ends were trimmed by 4 bases and 1 base, with 17 bases remaining between them. Germline CDR1 SGHRS, CDR2 YFSETQ. The CDR3 is 16 amino acids. The CDR3 DNA follows: TGCGCCAGCAGCGGTAGTTCTTGGGCAGCGAACACTGAAGCTTTCTTT. This gives the protein CASSGSSWAANTEAFF.

This clonotype was picked up many times. This chain links TRBV7-8 with TRBJ2-3, with TRBD1 matching 9 bases. The J segment lost 5 bases and the V segment lost 5 bases, leaving 8 bases of the junction unmatched. CDR1 SGHVS and CDR2 FQNEAQ come from the germline V gene. The CDR3 is made up of 15 amino acids. The CDR3 sequence: CASSPIGQGRDTQYF. The CDR3 DNA reads TGTGCCAGCAGCCCGATCGGACAGGGGAGAGATACGCAGTATTTT.

The CDR3 sequence: CSVEGREGYEQYF. The CDR3 DNA reads TGCAGCGTTGAAGGGCGGGAGGGTTACGAGCAGTACTTC. V usage is TRBV29-1 and J usage is TRBJ2-7; 9 bases are a match to TRBD2. Germline lookup yields CDR1 SQVTM and CDR2 ANQGSEA. CDR3 length: 13 amino acids. The J segment lost 4 bases and the V segment lost 1 base, leaving 2 bases of the junction unmatched.

The chain links TRBV30 to TRBJ2-2; unclear D gene. CDR1 is GTSNPN, CDR2 SVGIG, per germline (reference sequence). There are 15 residues in the CDR3. Between the trimmed V and J ends, which lost 2 bases and 6 bases, there was a span of 16 bases. For the CDR3, the DNA is TGTGCCTGGAGTAAGACCTACCCCCGGGCCGGGGAGCTGTTTTTT. Protein: CAWSKTYPRAGELFF.

This clonotype was counted ten times or more. This rearrangement joins TRBV12-3 or TRBV12-4 to TRBJ2-5; TRBD2 matches at 13 bases. Trimming removed 5 bases from V and 2 bases from J; junction bases left unmatched: 8. This CDR3 has 17 residues. CDR3 loop: CASSPTSGRANQETQYF. The CDR3, as DNA: TGTGCCAGCAGTCCTACTAGCGGGAGGGCAAATCAAGAGACCCAGTACTTC.

This clonotype was found a few times. The V and J genes are TRBV25-1 and TRBJ2-5; 8 nucleotides match TRBD2. CDR1 and CDR2 (germline): MGHDK, SYGVNS. This CDR3 spans 16 amino acids. The trim removed 0 bases at V and 1 base at J, leaving 4 bases unmatched. The CDR3 nucleotides read TGTGCCAGCAGTGAATACGGCGGGAGGAGCCAAGAGACCCAGTACTTC. Its translation is CASSEYGGRSQETQYF.

This clonotype was counted between two and nine times. The J gene is TRBJ1-6, the V gene TRBV5-1; 7 positions agree with TRBD1. CDR3 size: 14 residues. After removal of 2 bases from V and 8 bases from J, the junction contained 4 bases not matched to a gene. The germline V gene encodes CDR1 SGHRS and CDR2 YFSETQ. The CDR3 DNA reads TGCGCCAGCAGCTTAGGACAGGACTATTCACCCCTCCACTTT. Amino acids: CASSLGQDYSPLHF.

There are a few counts of this clonotype. This CDR3 reads CAWSVGAVAFF. As DNA, the CDR3 is TGTGCCTGGAGTGTCGGGGCAGTGGCTTTCTTT. The V gene is TRBV30, the J gene TRBJ1-1, with a possible D match to TRBD1 (5 bases). Trimming removed 0 bases at V and 11 bases at J, with 10 bases between. Germline CDR1 is GTSNPN and CDR2 is SVGIG (reference sequence). This CDR3 region has 11 residues.

The chain combines TRBV7-9 with TRBJ1-4, with TRBD1 as a possible D gene (5 bases). The CDR3 length is 15 residues. The V gene lost 5 bases and the J gene lost 3 bases, with 13 bases spanning the gap. Germline assignment: CDR1 SEHNR and CDR2 FQNEAQ (reference sequence). Here the CDR3 reads CASSPWQGPNEKLFF. The CDR3 DNA follows: TGTGCCAGCAGCCCCTGGCAGGGCCCTAATGAAAAACTGTTTTTT.

This clonotype was detected many times. This rearrangement joins TRBV27 to TRBJ2-7; 10 nucleotides agree with TRBD2. Germline V gene sequence: CDR1 MNHEY, CDR2 SMNVEV (reference sequence). Trimming at V came to 0 bases and at J to 1 base, leaving 0 bases not matched to a gene. CDR3 length: 15 residues. The CDR3 loop is CASSLSTSGSYEQYF. The DNA for the CDR3 is TGTGCCAGCAGTTTATCGACTAGCGGGTCCTACGAGCAGTACTTC.